The clone carrying this T cell receptor (beta chain) has a count of ten or more. An equimolar mix of two oligonucleotides served as the beta constant-region primer for TRBC1 and TRBC2. TCRdb reanalysed the UMI-ligation and nested PCR reads using MiXCR and keeps one entry per CDR3 protein. The table records some 100,000 distinct CDR3 sequences, roughly 7% of them present only once. These data come from a study of naive and memory T cell subsets. The CDR3 extends over 15 amino acids. Germline CDR1 reads KGHDR; CDR2 reads SFDVKD. V gave up 5 bases and J gave up 0 bases; unmatched junction bases: 3. V gene TRBV24-1 combines with J gene TRBJ1-5, with 7 nucleotides matching TRBD1. The TCR comes from a human donor in good health. The material sequenced was central memory CD4+ T cells from blood. The CDR3 sequence is CATSAPGGSNQPQHF. The CDR3 bases are TGTGCCACCAGTGCACCAGGGGGTAGCAATCAGCCCCAGCATTTT.